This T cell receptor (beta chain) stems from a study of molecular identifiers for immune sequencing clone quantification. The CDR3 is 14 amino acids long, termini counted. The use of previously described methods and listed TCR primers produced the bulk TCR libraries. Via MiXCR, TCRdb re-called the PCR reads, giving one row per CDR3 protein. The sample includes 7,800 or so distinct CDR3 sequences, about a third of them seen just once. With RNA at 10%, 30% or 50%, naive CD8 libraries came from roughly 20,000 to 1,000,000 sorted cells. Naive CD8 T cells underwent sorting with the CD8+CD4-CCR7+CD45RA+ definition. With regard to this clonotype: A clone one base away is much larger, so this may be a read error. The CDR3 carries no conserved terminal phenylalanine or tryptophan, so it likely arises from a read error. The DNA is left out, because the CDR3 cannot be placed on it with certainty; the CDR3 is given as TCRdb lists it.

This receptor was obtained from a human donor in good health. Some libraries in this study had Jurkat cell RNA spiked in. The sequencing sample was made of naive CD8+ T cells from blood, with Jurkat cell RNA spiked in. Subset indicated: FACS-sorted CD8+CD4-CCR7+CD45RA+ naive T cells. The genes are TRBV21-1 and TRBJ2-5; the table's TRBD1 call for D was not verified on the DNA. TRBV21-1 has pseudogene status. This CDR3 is CASSKWGDGETQYY.